Below, 5 T cell receptor beta chains from the same sample are listed, as sequenced in a study of T cells in Graves' hyperthyroidism and ophthalmopathy. Amplification targeted TCR beta CDR3 regions from RNA transcripts. First-round RT-PCR targeting the TCR CDR3 was performed with the HTBI primer set. TCRdb independently ran MiXCR on the multiplex PCR reads; one entry per CDR3 protein. The sample shows 500,000 to 650,000 distinct CDR3 sequences, approximately 20% of them seen only once. The sample comprised blood. Source of these receptors: a man in his forties or fifties with Graves' ophthalmopathy.

This clonotype came up a few times. V gene TRBV2 combines with J gene TRBJ1-1; D not resolved. V was shortened by 6 bases and J by 0 bases, with 8 bases between the two germline ends. The CDR3 consists of 13 residues. Germline V lookup: CDR1 SNHLY, CDR2 FYNNEI. The CDR3 here is CASRQDLNTEAFF. Here the CDR3 DNA reads TGTGCCAGCAGGCAGGACTTGAACACTGAAGCTTTCTTT.

Points on this clonotype: The junction does not match germline at one end; this may be a read error. This chain connects TRBV2 to TRBJ1-2; a possible D gene is TRBD1 (6 bases). The CDR3 length is 16 residues. Germline CDR1 reads SNHLY; CDR2 reads FYNNEI. The CDR3 loop is CTSSEASGHDPYGYTF. Here the CDR3 DNA reads TGTACCAGCAGTGAAGCATCGGGACACGACCCCTATGGCTACACCTTC.

The rearrangement links TRBV24-1 to TRBJ1-5; 8 bases map to TRBD1. V lost 3 bases, J lost 11 bases, and 2 bases stayed unmatched. Germline CDR1 KGHDR, CDR2 SFDVKD. The CDR3 covers 12 residues. CDR3: CATSDDRGAQHF. The CDR3 DNA sequence: TGTGCCACCAGTGATGACAGGGGAGCCCAGCATTTT.

This chain joins TRBV7-2 and TRBJ1-4, with D unclear. The V and J ends lost 2 bases and 4 bases respectively, with 11 bases between them. Germline V gives CDR1 SGHTA, CDR2 FQGNSA. This CDR3 has 15 residues. The CDR3 reads CASSLSARNNEKLFF. In nucleotides, the CDR3 is TGTGCCAGCAGCTTAAGCGCAAGAAATAATGAAAAACTGTTTTTT.

This clonotype was counted many times. The chain carries TRBV2 and TRBJ2-1; D unresolved. V lost 3 bases, J lost 3 bases, and 9 bases lay in between. Germline V gene lookup returns CDR1 SNHLY and CDR2 FYNNEI. The CDR3 extends over 14 amino acids. The CDR3 DNA reads as TGTGCCAGCAGTGAGCAGCCAAACTACAATGAGCAGTTCTTC. It specifies CASSEQPNYNEQFF. The variable domain in full, completed from reference TRBV2 and TRBJ2-1, reads EPEVTQTPSHQVTQMGQEVILRCVPISNHLYFYWYRQILGQKVEFLVSFYNNEISEKSEIFDDQFSVERPDGSNFTLKIRSTKLEDSAMYFCASSEQPNYNEQFFGPGTRLTVL.